These 10 T cell receptor beta chains were sequenced from one sample in a study of OX40 agonist ivuxolimab in advanced cancers. Method: immunoSEQ multiplex PCR; TCRdb's copy keeps in-frame clones and lacks some. Of 75,000 to 80,000 clones listed, 80% to 90% are singletons. Sequencing was performed on CD4+ or CD8+ T cells sorted from blood, taken in a trial of the OX40 agonist ivuxolimab. Receptor source: an adult with an advanced solid tumor such as melanoma, head and neck, liver or kidney cancer.

The chain is built from TRBV5-1 and TRBJ1-1; tentative D call: TRBD1 (5 bases). The germline V and J ends were trimmed by 0 bases and 0 bases, with 18 bases remaining between them. CDR1 and CDR2 from the germline V gene are SGHRS and YFSETQ. This CDR3 has 18 residues. The CDR3 loop reads CASSLVGQGRAMNTEAFF. CDR3 bases: TGCGCCAGCAGCTTGGTAGGGCAGGGTAGGGCTATGAACACTGAAGCTTTCTTT.

The CDR3 sequence: CASSPSSGSWYEQYF. CDR3 in DNA: TGTGCCAGCAGCCCGTCTAGCGGGAGTTGGTACGAGCAGTACTTC. The rearrangement uses TRBV11-2 and TRBJ2-7, with 10 bases matching TRBD2. The CDR3 loop spans 15 amino acids. Germline V CDR1 and CDR2: SGHAT, FQNNGV. Unmatched junction bases numbered 8, after V lost 5 bases and J lost 4 bases.

This clone has at least ten counts. The chain couples TRBV6-5 to TRBJ1-5, with 7 bases lining up with TRBD1. Looked up from germline, CDR1 is MNHEY and CDR2 is SVGAGI. The CDR3 contains 15 residues. V trimming: 6 bases; J trimming: 2 bases; junction bases outside the gene matches: 7. CDR3 nucleotide sequence: TGTGCCAGCAGGACGGACAGGAGGGGCAATCAGCCCCAGCATTTT. This sequence encodes CASRTDRRGNQPQHF.

The chain uses TRBV4-1 and TRBJ1-5; no definite D call. Germline V gene lookup returns CDR1 MGHRA and CDR2 YSYEKL. The length of the CDR3 is 14 residues. V was cut by 4 bases and J by 2 bases, with 9 bases left in between. As DNA, the CDR3 is TGCGCCAGCAGCCGAGTGAAGGGCAATCAGCCCCAGCATTTT. It translates to CASSRVKGNQPQHF.

Here the CDR3 reads CASSAGWGETQYF. The CDR3 DNA is TGTGCCAGCAGCGCCGGGTGGGGAGAGACCCAGTACTTC. The chain joins TRBV9 to TRBJ2-5; D uncertain. Trimming left V 3 bases short and J 4 bases short, with 10 bases between. The germline gives CDR1 SGDLS, CDR2 YYNGEE. The CDR3 has 13 amino acids. Complete variable domain (other parts from reference TRBV9 and TRBJ2-5): DSGVTQTPKHLITATGQRVTLRCSPRSGDLSVYWYQQSLDQGLQFLIQYYNGEERAKGNILERFSAQQFPDLHSELNLSSLELGDSALYFCASSAGWGETQYFGPGTRLLVL.

This clone was picked up one time. The V call is TRBV29-1, the J call TRBJ2-5; 10 bases are shared with TRBD1. J lost 1 base, V lost 3 bases, and 5 bases had no gene match. Germline V gene sequence: CDR1 SQVTM, CDR2 ANQGSEA. This CDR3 contains 15 residues. In nucleotides, the CDR3 is TGCAGCGTTGACGTCGGACAGGGGGTCCAAGAGACCCAGTACTTC. This encodes CSVDVGQGVQETQYF.

The CDR3 here is CASSDVRVETQYF. The CDR3 DNA reads as TGTGCCAGCAGTGACGTACGCGTGGAGACCCAGTACTTC. The chain joins TRBV6-1 to TRBJ2-5; D gene unclear. The germline V and J ends were trimmed by 3 bases and 5 bases, with 10 bases remaining between them. The CDR3 totals 13 residues. The germline V gene encodes CDR1 MNHNS and CDR2 SASEGT.

The rearrangement links TRBV5-1 to TRBJ1-1; D is possibly TRBD1 (6 bases). The V end lost 4 bases, the J end lost 3 bases, and 10 bases lay between the germline ends. The CDR3 has 13 residues. Germline lookup yields CDR1 SGHRS and CDR2 YFSETQ. The CDR3 reads CASSLGGHTEAFF. The DNA for the CDR3 is TGCGCCAGCAGCCTGGGGGGGCACACTGAAGCTTTCTTT.

This sequence joins TRBV28 and TRBJ1-2, with 7 bases that match TRBD1. The V gene's germline CDR1 is MDHEN and CDR2 SYDVKM. The V segment lost 6 bases and the J segment 6 bases; nucleotides outside the gene matches: 7. The CDR3 has 13 residues. CDR3 bases: TGTGCCAGCAGATTGACAGGGCGAAATGGCTACACCTTC. This codes for CASRLTGRNGYTF.

The chain combines TRBV27 with TRBJ1-2; D is undetermined. In germline, CDR1 is MNHEY, CDR2 SMNVEV (reference sequence). The V gene lost 3 bases and the J gene lost 3 bases, with 8 bases spanning the gap. The CDR3 extends over 13 amino acids. CDR3 amino acids: CASSLGTYYGYTF. DNA of the CDR3: TGTGCCAGCAGTTTGGGCACTTACTATGGCTACACCTTC.